The 11 T cell receptor beta chains below come from one sample, sequenced in a study of T cell repertoires in cytomegalovirus infection. For these TCRs, the target antigens are not known. TCRdb ran MiXCR on the reads and lists one entry per CDR3 protein. There are more than 250,000 distinct CDR3 sequences in the sample; around 25% occur only once, and 10% to 15% lies in the top ten. Source: cultured PBMCs, taken from culture after CMV antigen stimulation. The receptors shown here come from a human donor in good health (CMV status not recorded). Some clones in this sample may be carry-over from other donors' samples.

This clonotype was recorded a few times. The chain is built from TRBV27 and TRBJ2-7, with D tentatively TRBD1 or TRBD2 (5 bases each). This CDR3 is built from 16 residues. CDR1 is MNHEY and CDR2 is SMNVEV in the germline V gene (reference sequence). V was trimmed by 5 bases and J by 6 bases, leaving 23 bases between them. The CDR3 protein is CASSRPERGTGSEQYF. The CDR3 DNA reads TGTGCCAGCAGTAGACCCGAACGGGGAACAGGTTCCGAGCAGTACTTC.

This clonotype was found a few times. The CDR3 spells CASSLGGGGARPLGQFF. Here the CDR3 DNA reads TGTGCCAGCAGTTTGGGGGGGGGAGGTGCCCGACCCCTCGGGCAGTTCTTC. The rearrangement links TRBV7-2 to TRBJ2-1; TRBD2 matches 7 bases. Germline assignment: CDR1 SGHTA and CDR2 FQGNSA. V was pared by 6 bases and J by 12 bases, with 23 bases of the junction left unmatched. The CDR3 has 17 residues.

In its sample, this clonotype was seen a few times. This chain joins TRBV7-2 and TRBJ2-5; possibly TRBD1 or TRBD2 for D (5 bases each). Germline loops: CDR1 SGHTA, CDR2 FQGNSA. Trimming took off 4 bases at V and 1 base at J, with 16 bases between the two ends. The CDR3 runs to 16 residues. The CDR3 protein is CASSSGQRGTQETQYF. In DNA, the CDR3 is TGTGCCAGCAGCTCGGGGCAACGGGGAACCCAAGAGACCCAGTACTTC.

The V call is TRBV25-1, the J call TRBJ1-2; D is unclear. Trimming pared 2 bases from V and 2 bases from J, leaving 6 bases between. Germline V gives CDR1 MGHDK, CDR2 SYGVNS. The CDR3 length is 13 residues. The CDR3 DNA follows: TGTGCCAGCAGTGAACGGGGAAACTATGGCTACACCTTC. It specifies CASSERGNYGYTF.

This clonotype was recorded a few times. The gene calls are TRBV7-8 and TRBJ2-7; TRBD2 is a possible D gene (6 bases). The CDR3 covers 14 residues. V was clipped by 7 bases and J by 7 bases, with 20 bases between them. CDR1 SGHVS and CDR2 FQNEAQ come from the germline V gene. This CDR3 is CASTFGPLAGEQYF. For the CDR3, the DNA is TGTGCCAGCACTTTCGGACCTCTGGCGGGGGAGCAGTACTTC.

This clonotype has just a few counts. V usage is TRBV29-1 and J usage is TRBJ2-3; a possible D gene is TRBD1 (5 bases). Trimming removed 7 bases at V and 1 base at J, with 9 bases between. Germline V lookup: CDR1 SQVTM, CDR2 ANQGSEA. The CDR3 is 12 residues long. The CDR3 DNA reads TGCAGCGCCAGGGTGGGCACAGATACGCAGTATTTT. It codes for CSARVGTDTQYF.

The chain combines TRBV28 with TRBJ2-4; TRBD2 is a possible D gene (5 bases). The length of the CDR3 is 15 residues. V gave up 6 bases and J gave up 0 bases, with 12 bases separating them. Germline V lookup: CDR1 MDHEN, CDR2 SYDVKM. The CDR3 nucleotides are TGTGCCAGCAGGGGAGCGGATCTAGCCAAAAACATTCAGTACTTC. Amino acid sequence: CASRGADLAKNIQYF. The whole variable domain, filled in from reference TRBV28 and TRBJ2-4, reads DVKVTQSSRYLVKRTGEKVFLECVQDMDHENMFWYRQDPGLGLRLIYFSYDVKMKEKGDIPEGYSVSREKKERFSLILESASTNQTSMYLCASRGADLAKNIQYFGAGTRLSVL.

The DNA for the CDR3 is TGTGCCAGCAGCTTAATCGCTAAACGGGAGACCCAGTACTTC. As protein: CASSLIAKRETQYF. This rearrangement joins TRBV7-2 to TRBJ2-5; D uncertain. The CDR3 has 14 residues. Per the germline V gene, CDR1 is SGHTA and CDR2 is FQGNSA. Trimming cost V 2 bases and J 5 bases, with 12 bases left between them.

This clonotype was observed at least ten times. V usage is TRBV7-2 and J usage is TRBJ2-7; 12 bases are a match to TRBD2. The V segment lost 4 bases and the J segment 4 bases; nucleotides outside the gene matches: 2. CDR1 SGHTA and CDR2 FQGNSA come from the germline V gene. The CDR3 length is 14 residues. The CDR3 DNA reads as TGTGCCAGCAGCTGGACTAGCGGGAATTACGAGCAGTACGTC. Its protein product is CASSWTSGNYEQYV.

The CDR3, as DNA: TGTGCCAGCAGTTACTCACTAGCGGAGGGCTACAATGAGCAGTTCTTC. This encodes CASSYSLAEGYNEQFF. V is TRBV6-2 or TRBV6-3 and J is TRBJ2-1, with 8 bases that match TRBD2. This CDR3 spans 16 amino acids. Germline V CDR1 and CDR2: MNHEY, SVGEGT. The ends lost 0 bases at V and 3 bases at J; junction bases unmatched: 4.

This clonotype was detected a few times. The chain recombines TRBV6-2 or TRBV6-3 with TRBJ1-2; 10 positions match TRBD1. The germline V gene has CDR1 MNHEY and CDR2 SVGEGT. The CDR3 totals 12 residues. Unmatched junction bases numbered 7, after V lost 10 bases and J lost 8 bases. CDR3 sequence (DNA): TGTGCCACCAGACAGGGGGCGCGAGGCTACACCTTC. Encoded protein: CATRQGARGYTF.